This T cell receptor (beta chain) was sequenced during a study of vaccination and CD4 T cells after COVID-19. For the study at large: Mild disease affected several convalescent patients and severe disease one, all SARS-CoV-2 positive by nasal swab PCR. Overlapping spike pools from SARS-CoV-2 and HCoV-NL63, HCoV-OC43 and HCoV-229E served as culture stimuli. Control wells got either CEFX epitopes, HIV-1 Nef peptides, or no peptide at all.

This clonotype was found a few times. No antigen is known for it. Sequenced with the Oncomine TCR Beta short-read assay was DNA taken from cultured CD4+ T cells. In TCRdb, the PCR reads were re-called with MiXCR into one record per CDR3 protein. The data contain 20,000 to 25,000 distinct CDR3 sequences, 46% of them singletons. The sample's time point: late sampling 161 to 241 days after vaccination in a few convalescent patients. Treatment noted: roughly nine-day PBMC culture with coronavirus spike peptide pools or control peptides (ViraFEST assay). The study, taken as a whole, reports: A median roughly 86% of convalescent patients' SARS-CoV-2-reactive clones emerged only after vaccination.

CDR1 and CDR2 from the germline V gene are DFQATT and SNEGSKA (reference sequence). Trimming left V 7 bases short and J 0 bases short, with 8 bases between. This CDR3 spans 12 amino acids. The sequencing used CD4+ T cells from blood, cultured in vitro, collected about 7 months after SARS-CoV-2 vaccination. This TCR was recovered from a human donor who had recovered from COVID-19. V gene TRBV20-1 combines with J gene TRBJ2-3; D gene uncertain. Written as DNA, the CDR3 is TGCAGTGGGGTTAGTAGCACAGATACGCAGTATTTT. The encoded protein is CSGVSSTDTQYF.